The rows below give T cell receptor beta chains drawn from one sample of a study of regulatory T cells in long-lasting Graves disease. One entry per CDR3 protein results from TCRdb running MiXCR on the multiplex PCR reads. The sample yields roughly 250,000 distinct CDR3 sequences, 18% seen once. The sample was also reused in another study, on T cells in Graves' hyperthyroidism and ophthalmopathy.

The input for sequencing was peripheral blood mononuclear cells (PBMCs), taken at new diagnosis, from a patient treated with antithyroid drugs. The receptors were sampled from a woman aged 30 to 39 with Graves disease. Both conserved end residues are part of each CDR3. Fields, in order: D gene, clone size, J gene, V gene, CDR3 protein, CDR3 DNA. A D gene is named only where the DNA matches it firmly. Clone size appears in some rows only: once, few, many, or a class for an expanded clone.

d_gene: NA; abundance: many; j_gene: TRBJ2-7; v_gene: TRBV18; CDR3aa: CASSPGSSYEQYF; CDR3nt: TGTGCCAGCAGCCCAGGGAGCTCCTACGAGCAGTACTTC
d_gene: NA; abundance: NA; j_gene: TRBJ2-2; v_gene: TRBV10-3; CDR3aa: CAISESLNTGELFF; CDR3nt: TGTGCCATCAGTGAGTCGTTGAACACCGGGGAGCTGTTTTTT
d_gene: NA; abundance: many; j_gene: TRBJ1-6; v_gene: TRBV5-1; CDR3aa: CASSLNNGNNSPLHF; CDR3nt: TGCGCCAGCAGCTTGAATAACGGTAATAATTCACCCCTCCACTTT
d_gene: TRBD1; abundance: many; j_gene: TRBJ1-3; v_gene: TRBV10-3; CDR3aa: CAIRDSGTGKNSGNTIYF; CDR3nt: TGTGCCATCAGAGACTCTGGGACAGGCAAAAATTCTGGAAACACCATATATTTT
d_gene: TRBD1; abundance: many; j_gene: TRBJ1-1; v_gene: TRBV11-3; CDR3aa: CASSQQGYTEAFF; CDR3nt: TGTGCCAGCAGCCAACAGGGGTACACTGAAGCTTTCTTT
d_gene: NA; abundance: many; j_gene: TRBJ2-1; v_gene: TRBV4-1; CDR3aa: CASSRESSYNEQFF; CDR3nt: TGCGCCAGCAGCCGGGAAAGCTCCTACAATGAGCAGTTCTTC
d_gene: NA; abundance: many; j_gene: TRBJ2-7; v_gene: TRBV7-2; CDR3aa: CASSLGSTSSYEQYF; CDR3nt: TGTGCCAGCAGCTTAGGATCTACCAGCTCCTACGAGCAGTACTTC
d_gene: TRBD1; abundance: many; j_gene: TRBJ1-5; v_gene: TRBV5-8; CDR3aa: CASSRLLSGQGHQPQHF; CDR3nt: TGTGCCAGCAGCCGTTTGCTGTCGGGACAGGGTCATCAGCCCCAGCATTTT
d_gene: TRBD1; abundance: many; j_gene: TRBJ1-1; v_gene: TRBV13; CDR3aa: CASSSGTGGLQAFF; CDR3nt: TGCGCCAGCAGCTCCGGGACAGGGGGCCTCCAAGCTTTCTTT
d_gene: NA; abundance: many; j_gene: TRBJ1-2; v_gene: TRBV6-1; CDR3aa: CASSEVATGGYTF; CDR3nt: TGTGCCAGCAGTGAAGTGGCCACAGGTGGCTACACCTTC
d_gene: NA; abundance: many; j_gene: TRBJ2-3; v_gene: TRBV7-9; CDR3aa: CASSTLDSFDTQYF; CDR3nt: TGTGCCAGCAGCACACTGGACAGTTTCGATACGCAGTATTTT
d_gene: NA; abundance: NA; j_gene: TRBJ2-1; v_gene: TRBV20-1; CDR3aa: CSARRVGGLDAAGSSLRNEQFF; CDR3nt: TGCAGTGCTAGAAGGGTTGGGGGTCTAGATGCCGCGGGGTCTTCCCTTCGGAATGAGCAGTTCTTC
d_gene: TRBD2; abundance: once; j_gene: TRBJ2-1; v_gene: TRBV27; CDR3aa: CASSPGLAGYYNEQFF; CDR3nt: TGTGCCAGCAGTCCGGGACTAGCGGGATATTACAATGAGCAGTTCTTC
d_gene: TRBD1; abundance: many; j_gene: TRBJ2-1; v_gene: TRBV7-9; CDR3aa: CASSWDSDEQFF; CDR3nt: TGTGCCAGCAGCTGGGACAGTGATGAGCAGTTCTTC
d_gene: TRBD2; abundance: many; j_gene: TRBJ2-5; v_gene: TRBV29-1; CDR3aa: CSVKRGETQYF; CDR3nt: TGCAGCGTGAAGCGGGGAGAGACCCAGTACTTC
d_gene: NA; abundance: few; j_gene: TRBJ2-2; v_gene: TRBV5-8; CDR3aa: CASSLEVRSNRELFF; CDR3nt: TGTGCCAGCAGCTTGGAGGTCCGCAGTAACCGGGAGCTGTTTTTT
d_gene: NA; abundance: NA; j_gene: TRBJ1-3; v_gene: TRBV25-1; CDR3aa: CASSEVGPSSGNTIYF; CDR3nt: TGTGCCAGCAGTGAAGTGGGGCCGAGCTCTGGAAACACCATATATTTT
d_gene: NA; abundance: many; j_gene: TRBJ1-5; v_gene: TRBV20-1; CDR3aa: CSASRLQSNQPQHF; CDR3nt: TGCAGTGCTAGTCGGTTACAGTCCAATCAGCCCCAGCATTTT
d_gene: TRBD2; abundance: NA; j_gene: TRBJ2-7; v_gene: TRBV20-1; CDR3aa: CSARALAGGGYEQYF; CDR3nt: TGCAGTGCCAGAGCCCTAGCGGGAGGCGGGTACGAGCAGTACTTC
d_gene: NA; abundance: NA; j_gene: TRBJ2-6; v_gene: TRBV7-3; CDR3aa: CASSLDRLNSGANVLTF; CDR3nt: TGTGCCAGCAGCTTAGACAGGTTAAACTCTGGGGCCAACGTCCTGACTTTC
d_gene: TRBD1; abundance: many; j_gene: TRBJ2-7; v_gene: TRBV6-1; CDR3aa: CAGSTGTGVYEQYF; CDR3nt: TGTGCCGGATCGACCGGGACAGGGGTTTACGAGCAGTACTTC
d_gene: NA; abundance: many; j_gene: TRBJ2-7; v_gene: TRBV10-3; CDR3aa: CAISEGELYEQYF; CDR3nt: TGTGCCATCAGTGAGGGAGAGCTCTACGAGCAGTACTTC
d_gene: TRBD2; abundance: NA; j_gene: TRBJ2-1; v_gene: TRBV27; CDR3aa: CASSLAGVETAQFF; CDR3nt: TGTGCCAGCAGTTTGGCGGGAGTCGAGACAGCGCAGTTCTTC
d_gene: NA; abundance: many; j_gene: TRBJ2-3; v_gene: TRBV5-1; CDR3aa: CASSLVPRRSGSTDTQYF; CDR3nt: TGCGCCAGCAGCTTGGTGCCGCGTCGTAGCGGTAGCACAGATACGCAGTATTTT
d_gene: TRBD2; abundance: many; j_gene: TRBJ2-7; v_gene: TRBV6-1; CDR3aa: CASRVSGGLSYEQYF; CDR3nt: TGTGCCAGCAGGGTCAGCGGGGGGCTGTCCTACGAGCAGTACTTC
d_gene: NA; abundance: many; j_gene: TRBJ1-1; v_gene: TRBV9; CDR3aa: CASSESLGVTEAFF; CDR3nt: TGTGCCAGCAGCGAATCCCTTGGGGTAACTGAAGCTTTCTTT
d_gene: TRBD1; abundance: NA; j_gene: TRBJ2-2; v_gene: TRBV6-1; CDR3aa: CARDRGQDPSGWAGELFF; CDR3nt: TGTGCCAGGGATAGGGGACAGGACCCTTCTGGGTGGGCCGGGGAGCTGTTTTTT
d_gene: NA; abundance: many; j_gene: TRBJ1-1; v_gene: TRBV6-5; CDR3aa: CASSFNGGAAEAFF; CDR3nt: TGTGCCAGCAGTTTTAACGGAGGGGCCGCTGAAGCTTTCTTT
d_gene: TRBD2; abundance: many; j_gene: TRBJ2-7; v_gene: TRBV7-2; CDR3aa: CASSWGLAGGLAYEQYF; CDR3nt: TGTGCCAGCAGCTGGGGACTAGCGGGGGGACTCGCCTACGAGCAGTACTTC